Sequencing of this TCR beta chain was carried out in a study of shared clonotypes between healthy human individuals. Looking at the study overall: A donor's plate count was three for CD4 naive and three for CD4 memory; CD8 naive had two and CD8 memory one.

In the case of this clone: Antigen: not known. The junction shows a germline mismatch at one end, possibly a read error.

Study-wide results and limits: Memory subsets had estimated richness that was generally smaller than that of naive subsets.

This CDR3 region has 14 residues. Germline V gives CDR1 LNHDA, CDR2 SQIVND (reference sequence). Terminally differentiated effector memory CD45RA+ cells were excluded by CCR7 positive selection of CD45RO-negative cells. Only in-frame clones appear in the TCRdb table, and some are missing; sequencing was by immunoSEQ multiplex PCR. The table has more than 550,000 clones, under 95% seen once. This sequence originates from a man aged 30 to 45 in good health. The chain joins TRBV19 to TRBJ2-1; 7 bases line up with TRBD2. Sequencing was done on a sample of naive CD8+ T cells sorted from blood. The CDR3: CASRGGSSYNEQFF. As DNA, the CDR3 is TGTGCTAGTAGGGGCGGGAGCTCCTACAATGAGCAGTTCTTC.